A selection of T cell receptor beta chains follows, all from one sample in a study of cytomegalovirus exposure and HLA in healthy donors. Sequenced by immunoSEQ multiplex PCR; TCRdb stores in-frame clones only, minus some. The data hold 140,000 to 150,000 clones, with 65% to 80% observed a single time. Sequencing was carried out using PBMCs. The source is a man in his thirties or forties in good health and CMV-seronegative. The CDR3 runs from the conserved cysteine through the conserved F or W. D genes are given only for firm matches. Clone size is shown for a subset of rows, as once, few, many or a class of expanded clone.

>TRBJ2-3|NA|TRBV6-4|TRBD2
CASSREGRSTDTQYF
TGTGCCAGCAGTCGGGAGGGCCGAAGCACAGATACGCAGTATTTT
>TRBJ2-2|NA|TRBV6-1|TRBD2
CASSETAGGPPGELFF
TGTGCCAGCAGTGAAACCGCGGGGGGGCCCCCCGGGGAGCTGTTTTTT
>TRBJ2-7|once|TRBV4-1|NA
CASSQETVSGSYEQYF
TGCGCCAGCAGCCAAGAAACAGTTTCCGGCTCCTACGAGCAGTACTTC
>TRBJ1-1|NA|TRBV28|NA
CASRSGGAFTEAFF
TGTGCCAGCAGAAGTGGCGGGGCGTTCACTGAAGCTTTCTTT
>TRBJ1-2|NA|TRBV5-1|TRBD1
CASSDGQGLDGYTF
TGCGCCAGCAGCGATGGACAGGGTTTAGATGGCTACACCTTC
>TRBJ2-5|NA|TRBV30|TRBD2
CAWSSSGLAGEETQYF
TGTGCCTGGAGTTCCAGCGGACTAGCGGGAGAAGAGACCCAGTACTTC
>TRBJ2-7|medium-sized|TRBV10-3|TRBD1
CAIRPGTGDSYEQYF
TGTGCCATCAGGCCCGGGACAGGGGACTCCTACGAGCAGTACTTC
>TRBJ2-1|NA|TRBV9|NA
CASSVDGAPSYNEQFF
TGTGCCAGCAGCGTAGATGGGGCGCCCTCCTACAATGAGCAGTTCTTC
>TRBJ2-3|NA|TRBV4-2|NA
CASSQAEGRRTDTQYF
TGTGCCAGCAGCCAAGCCGAGGGTCGGAGGACAGATACGCAGTATTTT
>TRBJ2-5|few|TRBV2|TRBD1
CASSFSRTGPETQYF
TGTGCCAGCAGTTTTTCTAGGACAGGGCCAGAGACCCAGTACTTC
>TRBJ1-3|NA|TRBV19|NA
CASSLSSGNTIYF
TGTGCCAGTAGCTTGAGTTCTGGAAACACCATATATTTT
>TRBJ2-7|NA|TRBV28|TRBD2
CASSSAGTSGTHEQYF
TGTGCCAGCAGTTCCGCGGGGACTAGCGGGACCCACGAGCAGTACTTC
>TRBJ2-2|NA|TRBV28|NA
CASSMLGTPTGELFF
TGTGCCAGCAGCATGCTGGGGACTCCAACCGGGGAGCTGTTTTTT
>TRBJ1-1|NA|TRBV30|NA
CASPRYLF
TGTGCCTCCCCCCGGTATCTCTTT
>TRBJ1-1|NA|TRBV5-8|NA
CASSFKQGDTEAFF
TGTGCCAGCAGCTTCAAACAGGGAGACACTGAAGCTTTCTTT
>TRBJ2-5|NA|TRBV28|NA
CASSSPLGFEETQYF
TGTGCCAGCAGTTCTCCCCTAGGATTCGAGGAGACCCAGTACTTC
>TRBJ1-2|NA|TRBV27|TRBD1
CASSSQTGEIYGYTF
TGTGCCAGCAGTTCTCAGACAGGGGAGATCTATGGCTACACCTTC
>TRBJ2-7|few|TRBV5-4|TRBD2
CASRRGLAVEGQYF
TGTGCCAGCAGAAGGGGACTAGCGGTAGAAGGGCAGTACTTC
>TRBJ2-7|few|TRBV28|TRBD2
CASRKIAGVAYEQYF
TGTGCCAGCAGGAAGATAGCGGGAGTGGCCTACGAGCAGTACTTC
>TRBJ2-1|NA|TRBV5-1|TRBD2
CASSPILAGGPRVNEQFF
TGCGCCAGCAGCCCGATCCTAGCGGGGGGGCCTAGGGTGAATGAGCAGTTCTTC
>TRBJ1-5|few|TRBV2|NA
CASSDIGPGEPQHF
TGTGCCAGCAGTGACATAGGCCCAGGGGAGCCCCAGCATTTT
>TRBJ2-7|NA|TRBV7-9|TRBD1
CASSWGTAPEGEQYF
TGTGCCAGCAGCTGGGGGACAGCCCCTGAAGGCGAGCAGTACTTC
>TRBJ2-3|NA|TRBV4-1|TRBD2
CASSQVGTSEGDTQYF
TGCGCCAGCAGCCAAGTCGGGACTAGCGAGGGGGATACGCAGTATTTT
>TRBJ1-1|NA|TRBV9|NA
CASSVDEGRGTEAFF
TGTGCCAGCAGCGTAGATGAGGGAAGAGGGACTGAAGCTTTCTTT
>TRBJ2-3|NA|TRBV27|TRBD2
CASRLLSGSGTDTQYF
TGTGCCAGCAGGCTCCTTAGCGGGAGCGGCACAGATACGCAGTATTTT
>TRBJ2-1|NA|TRBV5-1|TRBD2
CASSWGGGTYNEQFF
TGCGCCAGCAGCTGGGGGGGTGGGACGTACAATGAGCAGTTCTTC
>TRBJ1-5|NA|TRBV2|TRBD1
CASSALTGASNQPQHF
TGTGCCAGCAGCGCCTTGACAGGGGCCAGCAATCAGCCCCAGCATTTT
>TRBJ1-2|few|TRBV10-3|NA
CAISAVDYGYTF
TGTGCCATCAGTGCGGTAGACTATGGCTACACCTTC
>TRBJ1-1|NA|TRBV5-1|TRBD1
CASSAKQGQLMNTEAFF
TGCGCCAGCAGCGCCAAGCAGGGACAGTTAATGAACACTGAAGCTTTCTTT
>TRBJ2-4|few|TRBV28|NA
CASSLGTTQNIQYF
TGTGCCAGCAGCCTGGGCACCACTCAAAACATTCAGTACTTC
>TRBJ2-2|NA|TRBV6-4|NA
CASRYGNTGELFF
TGTGCCAGCAGATACGGGAACACCGGGGAGCTGTTTTTT
>TRBJ1-4|NA|TRBV7-8|TRBD1
CASSGGQGREKLFF
TGTGCCAGCAGCGGGGGACAGGGCAGGGAAAAACTGTTTTTT
>TRBJ1-5|NA|TRBV28|NA
CASSLWQGGNQPQHF
TGTGCCAGCAGTTTGTGGCAGGGTGGCAATCAGCCCCAGCATTTT
>TRBJ1-1|NA|TRBV6-5|NA
CASSYDTSNTEAFF
TGTGCCAGCAGTTACGATACATCGAACACTGAAGCTTTCTTT
>TRBJ1-2|NA|TRBV27|NA
CASSFTTGFGYTF
TGTGCCAGCAGTTTTACAACAGGGTTTGGCTACACCTTC
>TRBJ1-5|NA|TRBV19|NA
CASSTGTGAYIGNQPQHF
TGTGCCAGTAGTACCGGGACTGGGGCCTATATAGGCAATCAGCCCCAGCATTTT
>TRBJ1-6|NA|TRBV5-1|NA
CASSSQGYNSPLHF
TGCGCCAGCAGCTCTCAGGGTTATAATTCACCCCTCCACTTT
>TRBJ1-1|NA|TRBV27|NA
CASSLSLANTEAFF
TGTGCCAGCAGTTTATCGTTAGCGAACACTGAAGCTTTCTTT
>TRBJ2-7|NA|TRBV28|NA
CASSPTREAYEQYF
TGTGCCAGCTCCCCCACGAGGGAGGCCTACGAGCAGTACTTC
>TRBJ2-1|NA|TRBV6-6|TRBD2
CASSSGLGTYNEQFF
TGTGCCAGCAGTTCGGGACTAGGAACCTACAATGAGCAGTTCTTC
>TRBJ1-1|NA|TRBV6-1|TRBD1
CASSPGGTEAFF
TGTGCCAGCAGTCCAGGGGGCACTGAAGCTTTCTTT
>TRBJ2-7|NA|TRBV5-1|TRBD2
CASSWGTGGYEQYF
TGCGCCAGCAGCTGGGGCACGGGGGGCTACGAGCAGTACTTC
>TRBJ2-1|NA|TRBV28|TRBD1
CASRETGRRDEQFF
TGTGCCAGCAGAGAGACAGGGAGAAGGGATGAGCAGTTCTTC
>TRBJ2-3|once|TRBV29-1|NA
CSVEVSGSNTDTQYF
TGCAGCGTTGAAGTTAGCGGTTCAAACACAGATACGCAGTATTTT
>TRBJ1-5|NA|TRBV6-1|TRBD1
CASETGAERGQPQHF
TGTGCCAGCGAGACAGGGGCCGAGCGAGGGCAGCCCCAGCATTTT
>TRBJ2-7|NA|TRBV7-9|NA
CASSLEMGEGSYEQYF
TGTGCCAGCAGCTTAGAAATGGGAGAGGGTTCCTACGAGCAGTACTTC
>TRBJ2-7|NA|TRBV6-5|NA
CASRSPWAYEQYF
TGTGCCAGCAGGAGTCCATGGGCTTACGAGCAGTACTTC
>TRBJ1-1|NA|TRBV7-9|TRBD1
CASSLAGQGDTEAFF
TGTGCCAGCAGCTTAGCGGGGCAGGGGGACACTGAAGCTTTCTTT
>TRBJ2-2|NA|TRBV19|NA
CATGTQRSGELFF
TGTGCCACTGGGACTCAACGAAGCGGGGAGCTGTTTTTT
>TRBJ1-1|NA|TRBV27|NA
CASSSVLNTEAFF
TGTGCCAGCAGTTCGGTCCTGAACACTGAAGCTTTCTTT
>TRBJ2-7|few|TRBV12-2|NA
CASRLADLGRGTHEQYF
TGTGCAAGTCGCTTAGCGGATTTGGGCAGGGGGACCCACGAGCAGTACTTC
>TRBJ2-7|NA|TRBV4-1|NA
CASSPEEGALEQYF
TGCGCCAGCAGCCCGGAGGAGGGGGCTCTCGAGCAGTACTTC
>TRBJ2-6|few|TRBV19|NA
CASSIDHLTSPTGANVLTF
TGTGCCAGTAGTATAGATCACCTGACTAGTCCAACTGGGGCCAACGTCCTGACTTTC
>TRBJ2-7|NA|TRBV7-2|TRBD1
CASSLGTGLYYEQYF
TGTGCCAGCAGCTTAGGGACAGGACTGTACTACGAGCAGTACTTC
>TRBJ2-1|NA|TRBV7-8|TRBD2
CASRSGGRAANEQFF
TGTGCCAGCAGATCGGGGGGGCGGGCGGCAAATGAGCAGTTCTTC